Shown below are 22 T cell receptor beta chains from a single sample sequenced in a study of tumor-infiltrating lymphocytes in primary liver carcinoma. Synthesis of TCR beta cDNA was carried out from 500 ng total RNA with a constant-region primer. Slightly modified ARM-PCR served as the procedure for the TCR beta libraries. These libraries came from three rounds of nested multiplex PCR. TRBV1-TRBV30 forward primers paired with a C-beta reverse primer drove the first two PCR rounds, around 10 cycles each. A single record per CDR3 protein comes from TCRdb applying MiXCR to the multiplex PCR reads. The sample has hundreds of thousands of distinct CDR3 sequences, approximately 58% seen once. Germline DNA was extracted alongside blood RNA, which was obtained from unsorted whole blood. The source material was peripheral blood. These receptors were collected from a woman in her thirties with primary liver carcinoma and hepatitis B virus infection.

This sequence joins TRBV2 and TRBJ2-7; D unresolved. The CDR3 contains 11 residues. Germline CDR1 and CDR2: SNHLY and FYNNEI. Trimming shortened V by 4 bases and J by 1 base, and 2 bases separated the two germline ends. CDR3 bases: TGTGCCAGCAGTGCATCCTACGAGCAGTACTTC. This sequence encodes CASSASYEQYF.

This clonotype showed up just a few times. The rearrangement uses TRBV12-3 or TRBV12-4 and TRBJ1-4, with a tentative D call TRBD1 (5 bases). The CDR3 has 15 residues. Trimming took off 7 bases at V and 6 bases at J, with 18 bases between the two ends. The CDR3 DNA reads TGTGCCAGCAAGAATCCCACAGGTTATTATGAAAAACTGTTTTTT. This encodes CASKNPTGYYEKLFF.

The CDR3 region is CASSHWDSRETQYF. The CDR3 nucleotides read TGTGCCAGCAGCCACTGGGACAGTAGAGAGACCCAGTACTTC. This chain uses TRBV5-4 with TRBJ2-5; 7 positions match TRBD1. The germline gives CDR1 SGHNT, CDR2 YYREEE (reference sequence). The V segment lost 4 bases and the J segment 4 bases; nucleotides outside the gene matches: 7. This CDR3 comprises 14 residues.

The CDR3 coding sequence is TGTGCCAGCAAGGTACCTGGCCCCCATAGCGGGAGCACCGAGCAGTACTTC. It specifies CASKVPGPHSGSTEQYF. The chain joins TRBV6-5 to TRBJ2-7; 9 bases line up with TRBD2. The CDR3 has 17 residues. Germline V CDR1 and CDR2: MNHEY, SVGAGI. V was clipped by 7 bases and J by 6 bases; unmatched bases: 19.

This clonotype was counted only a few times. This sequence joins TRBV12-3 or TRBV12-4 and TRBJ2-7; 15 bases map to TRBD2. This CDR3 region has 18 residues. V was clipped by 4 bases and J by 3 bases; unmatched bases: 10. This chain's CDR3 is CASSSRTSGRAFIYEQYF. The CDR3 DNA follows: TGTGCCAGCAGTTCGAGGACTAGCGGGAGGGCCTTTATCTACGAGCAGTACTTC.

In its sample, this clonotype was seen many times. The chain uses TRBV11-2 and TRBJ2-7; TRBD2 matches at 12 bases. After removal of 1 base from V and 0 bases from J, the junction contained 10 bases not matched to a gene. Germline assignment: CDR1 SGHAT and CDR2 FQNNGV. CDR3 size: 19 residues. CDR3 DNA: TGTGCCAGCAGCTTAGTAGCACTAGCGGGAGGCGGGAGCTCCTACGAGCAGTACTTC. Translating gives CASSLVALAGGGSSYEQYF.

With respect to this clonotype: The junction and the germline gene differ at one end; a read error may be behind it. The CDR3 loop reads CASSFETSGSSYNEQFF. CDR3 DNA sequence: TGTGCCAGCAGCTTCGAGACTAGCGGGTCTTCCTACAATGAACAGTTCTTC. The rearrangement uses TRBV11-2 and TRBJ2-1, with TRBD2 matching 10 bases. The length of the CDR3 is 17 residues. Germline CDR1 is SGHAT and CDR2 is FQNNGV.

This clonotype was observed many times. The DNA of the CDR3 is TGTGCCAGCAGTTACTCCCCGGGGGGGGATAACTATGGCTACACCTTC. Translation: CASSYSPGGDNYGYTF. The chain is built from TRBV6-5 and TRBJ1-2; TRBD1 might be the D (5 bases). Germline V gene data show CDR1 as MNHEY and CDR2 as SVGAGI. The ends were cut back, 0 bases at V and 1 base at J, with 12 bases in the middle. The CDR3 length is 16 residues.

With regard to this clonotype: A read error may produce the germline difference seen at one junction end. The CDR3 reads CSGAQGQDKQYF. The CDR3 bases are TGCAGTGGGGCCCAGGGACAAGATAAGCAGTATTTT. V is TRBV29-1 and J is TRBJ2-3; tentative D call: TRBD1 (6 bases). The CDR3 has 12 residues. The germline V gene has CDR1 SQVTM and CDR2 ANQGSEA.

This clonotype was detected ten times or more. This chain links TRBV11-2 with TRBJ1-3; no firm D call. Germline V lookup: CDR1 SGHAT, CDR2 FQNNGV. The CDR3 is 17 residues long. V was cut by 5 bases and J by 0 bases, with 17 bases left in between. This chain's CDR3 is CASSPWTTPNSGNTIYF. CDR3 in DNA: TGTGCCAGCAGCCCCTGGACCACCCCTAACTCTGGAAACACCATATATTTT.

Points on this clonotype: Mismatch with germline at one junction end may stem from a read error. The rearrangement links TRBV11-3 to TRBJ1-6, with D tentatively TRBD1 (6 bases). The CDR3 extends over 19 amino acids. CDR1 and CDR2 from the germline V gene are SGHNT and YENEEA. The CDR3 DNA reads as TGTGCCAGCAGCTTAACCGTTCACTACGCTGGGGGCTCAATTCACCCCCCCCACTTT. As protein: CASSLTVHYAGGSIHPPHF.

The genes are TRBV7-9 and TRBJ2-7, with 9 bases lining up with TRBD1. Germline CDR1 SEHNR, CDR2 FQNEAQ (reference sequence). Germline trimming cut 4 bases from V and 1 base from J; bases unmatched to any gene: 14. The CDR3 sequence is 18 residues long. CDR3 DNA: TGTGCCAGCAGCTCCATAACAACAGGGGGCAGTAAGTCCTACGAGCAGTACTTC. It yields the protein CASSSITTGGSKSYEQYF.

This clonotype was observed a few times. This sequence joins TRBV6-5 and TRBJ2-5; the D gene is possibly TRBD1 (6 bases). V dropped 5 bases and J dropped 2 bases, with 12 bases sitting between them. This CDR3 contains 14 residues. Germline CDR1 MNHEY, CDR2 SVGAGI. The CDR3 nucleotides are TGTGCCAGCAGTATTACAGGGAGACAAGAGACCCAGTACTTC. It is translated as CASSITGRQETQYF.

The chain uses TRBV28 and TRBJ2-3; 11 bases agree with TRBD2. The CDR3 contains 16 residues. Germline V lookup: CDR1 MDHEN, CDR2 SYDVKM. V lost 2 bases, J lost 2 bases, and 3 bases stayed unmatched. The CDR3 sequence is CASSLPGLAATDTQYF. The DNA of the CDR3 is TGTGCCAGCAGTTTACCGGGACTAGCGGCCACAGATACGCAGTATTTT.

This rearrangement joins TRBV6-5 to TRBJ1-3; D not resolved. The CDR3 runs 14 residues. V lost 4 bases to trimming and J lost 0 bases, with 7 bases between them. The germline CDR1 and CDR2 sequences are MNHEY and SVGAGI. CDR3: CASSFLSSGNTIYF. The CDR3 DNA follows: TGTGCCAGCAGTTTTCTGAGCTCTGGAAACACCATATATTTT.

In its sample, this clonotype was seen many times. The chain has TRBV29-1 and TRBJ2-3, with D perhaps given as TRBD1 or TRBD2 (7 bases each). The CDR3 is made up of 13 amino acids. With 6 bases removed from V and 3 bases from J, the gap between germline ends came to 13 bases. Germline CDR1 reads SQVTM; CDR2 reads ANQGSEA. In nucleotides, the CDR3 is TGCAGCGTAGGGAGGGGGCGGACAGATACGCAGTATTTT. Amino acids: CSVGRGRTDTQYF.

Comment on this clonotype: At one of its ends the junction is not consistent with the germline gene, which may arise from a read error. CDR3 residues: CASSSGQGVFTDAQYF. The CDR3 DNA sequence: TGTGCCAGCAGCTCCGGACAGGGTGTGTTCACAGATGCGCAGTATTTT. The chain combines TRBV11-2 with TRBJ2-3; TRBD1 agrees at 8 bases. This CDR3 is built from 16 residues. In germline, CDR1 is SGHAT, CDR2 FQNNGV.

The chain couples TRBV11-2 to TRBJ2-1; no clear D. Germline V gene lookup returns CDR1 SGHAT and CDR2 FQNNGV. The CDR3 has 15 amino acids. The V end was cut by 1 base, the J end by 12 bases, with 19 bases between. CDR3 nucleotide sequence: TGTGCCAGCAGCTTAGGGATAAGCTGGTTTGTGATGCAGTTCTTC. It codes for CASSLGISWFVMQFF.

This clonotype turned up a few times. The chain joins TRBV6-2 or TRBV6-3 to TRBJ2-7; D is uncertain. With 6 bases removed from V and 0 bases from J, the gap between germline ends came to 15 bases. This CDR3 contains 15 residues. Germline loops: CDR1 MNHEY, CDR2 SVGEGT. The CDR3 spells CASSPMSRSSYEQYF. CDR3 coding DNA: TGTGCCAGCAGCCCCATGAGTCGGAGCTCCTACGAGCAGTACTTC.

The chain employs TRBV4-2 and TRBJ2-2; weak D call: TRBD2 (6 bases). The CDR3 contains 17 residues. V lost 11 bases, J lost 4 bases, and 26 bases lay in between. CDR1 and CDR2 (germline): LGHNA, YNFKEQ. The CDR3 DNA follows: TGTGCCGGCGGCCCCTCCCCCCTTGCGGGAATCACCGGGGAGCTGTTTTTT. Its translation is CAGGPSPLAGITGELFF.

This clonotype was recorded many times. The chain joins TRBV11-2 to TRBJ1-1, with D possibly TRBD1 on 5 matching bases. Germline V gene data show CDR1 as SGHAT and CDR2 as FQNNGV. V was clipped by 0 bases and J by 4 bases, with 12 bases between them. The CDR3 is 15 amino acids. The CDR3 region has the DNA TGTGCCAGCAGCTTAGAAGGAGGGGTCGGCACTGAAGCTTTCTTT. Its protein product is CASSLEGGVGTEAFF.

Comment on this clonotype: Germline and junction disagree at one end, which may indicate a read error. This rearrangement joins TRBV6-1 to TRBJ2-5, with D possibly matching TRBD1 (6 bases). Germline lookup yields CDR1 MNHNS and CDR2 SASEGT. This CDR3 is 14 amino acids long. The CDR3 loop reads CASSERGQSSAQYF. The DNA of the CDR3 is TGTGCTAGCAGTGAACGCGGACAGTCTTCTGCCCAGTACTTC.